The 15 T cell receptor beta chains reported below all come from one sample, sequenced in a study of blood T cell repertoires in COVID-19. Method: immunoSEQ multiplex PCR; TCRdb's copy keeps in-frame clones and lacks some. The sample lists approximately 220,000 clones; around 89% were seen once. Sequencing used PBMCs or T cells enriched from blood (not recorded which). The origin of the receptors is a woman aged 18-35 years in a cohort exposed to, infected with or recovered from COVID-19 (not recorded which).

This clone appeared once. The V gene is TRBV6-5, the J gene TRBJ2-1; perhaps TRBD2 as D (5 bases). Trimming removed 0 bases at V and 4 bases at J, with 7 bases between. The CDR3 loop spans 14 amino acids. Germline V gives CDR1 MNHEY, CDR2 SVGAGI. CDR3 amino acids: CASSYSKRYNEQFF. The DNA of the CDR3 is TGTGCCAGCAGTTACTCGAAGCGGTACAATGAGCAGTTCTTC.

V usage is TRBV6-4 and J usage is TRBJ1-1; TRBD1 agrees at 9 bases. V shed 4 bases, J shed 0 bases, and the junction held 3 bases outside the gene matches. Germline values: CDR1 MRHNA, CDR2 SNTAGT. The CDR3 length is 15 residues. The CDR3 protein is CASSAGQGMNTEAFF. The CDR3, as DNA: TGTGCCAGCAGTGCCGGACAGGGGATGAACACTGAAGCTTTCTTT.

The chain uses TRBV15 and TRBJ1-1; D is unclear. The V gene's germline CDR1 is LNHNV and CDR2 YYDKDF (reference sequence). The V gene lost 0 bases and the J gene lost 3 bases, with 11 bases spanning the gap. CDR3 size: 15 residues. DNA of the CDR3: TGTGCCACCAGCAGAGATCCCCTTGAGGACACTGAAGCTTTCTTT. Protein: CATSRDPLEDTEAFF.

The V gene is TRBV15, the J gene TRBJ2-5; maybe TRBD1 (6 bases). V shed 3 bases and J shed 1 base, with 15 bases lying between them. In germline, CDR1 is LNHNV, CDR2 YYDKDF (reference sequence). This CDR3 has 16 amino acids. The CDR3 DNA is TGTGCCACCAGCAGGCCAGGGGAACTGGTCCAAGAGACCCAGTACTTC. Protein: CATSRPGELVQETQYF.

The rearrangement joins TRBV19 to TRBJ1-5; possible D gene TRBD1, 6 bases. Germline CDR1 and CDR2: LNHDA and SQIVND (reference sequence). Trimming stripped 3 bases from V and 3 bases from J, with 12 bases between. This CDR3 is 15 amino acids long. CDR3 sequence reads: CASSITQGSNQPQHF. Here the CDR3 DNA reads TGTGCCAGTAGTATCACACAGGGCTCCAATCAGCCCCAGCATTTT.

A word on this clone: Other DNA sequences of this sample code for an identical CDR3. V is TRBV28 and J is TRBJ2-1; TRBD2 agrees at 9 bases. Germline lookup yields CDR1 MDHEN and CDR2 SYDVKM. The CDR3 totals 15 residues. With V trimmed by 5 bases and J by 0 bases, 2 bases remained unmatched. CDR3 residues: CASSSGGSSYNEQFF. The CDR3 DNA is TGTGCCAGCAGTAGCGGGGGGAGCTCCTACAATGAGCAGTTCTTC.

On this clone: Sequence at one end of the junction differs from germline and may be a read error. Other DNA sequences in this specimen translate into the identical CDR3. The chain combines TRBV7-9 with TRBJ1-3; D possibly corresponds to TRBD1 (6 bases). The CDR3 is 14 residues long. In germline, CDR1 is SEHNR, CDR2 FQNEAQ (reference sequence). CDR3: CASSPNRAGNTIYF. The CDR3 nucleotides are TGTGCCAGCAGCCCTAACAGGGCTGGGAACACCATATATTTT.

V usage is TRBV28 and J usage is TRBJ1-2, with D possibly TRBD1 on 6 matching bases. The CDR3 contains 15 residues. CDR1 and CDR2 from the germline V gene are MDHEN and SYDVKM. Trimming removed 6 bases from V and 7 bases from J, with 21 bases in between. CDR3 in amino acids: CASSWGQASISGYTF. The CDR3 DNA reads TGTGCCAGCAGCTGGGGGCAGGCCTCTATAAGTGGCTACACCTTC.

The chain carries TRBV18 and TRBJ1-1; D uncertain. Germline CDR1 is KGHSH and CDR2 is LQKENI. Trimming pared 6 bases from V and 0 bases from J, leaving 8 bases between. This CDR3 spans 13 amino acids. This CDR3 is CASSEQLNTEAFF. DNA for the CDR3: TGTGCCAGCTCGGAGCAGTTGAACACTGAAGCTTTCTTT. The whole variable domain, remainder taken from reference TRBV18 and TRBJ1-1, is NAGVMQNPRHLVRRRGQEARLRCSPMKGHSHVYWYRQLPEEGLKFMVYLQKENIIDESGMPKERFSAEFPKEGPSILRIQQVVRGDSAAYFCASSEQLNTEAFFGQGTRLTVV.

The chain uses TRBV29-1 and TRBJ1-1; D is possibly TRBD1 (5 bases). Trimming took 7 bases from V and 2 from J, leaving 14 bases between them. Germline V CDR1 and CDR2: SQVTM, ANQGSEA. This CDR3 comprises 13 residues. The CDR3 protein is CSGIRADNTEAFF. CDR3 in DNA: TGCAGCGGCATCAGGGCGGATAACACTGAAGCTTTCTTT.

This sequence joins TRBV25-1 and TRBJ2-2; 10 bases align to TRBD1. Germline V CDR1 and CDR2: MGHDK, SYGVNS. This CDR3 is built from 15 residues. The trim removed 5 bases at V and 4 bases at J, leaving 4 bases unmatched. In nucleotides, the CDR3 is TGTGCCAGCAGTAACCGGGACAGGGGCACCGGGGAGCTGTTTTTT. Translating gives CASSNRDRGTGELFF. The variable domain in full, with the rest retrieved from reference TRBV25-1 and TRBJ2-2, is EADIYQTPRYLVIGTGKKITLECSQTMGHDKMYWYQQDPGMELHLIHYSYGVNSTEKGDLSSESTVSRIRTEHFPLTLESARPSHTSQYLCASSNRDRGTGELFFGEGSRLTVL.

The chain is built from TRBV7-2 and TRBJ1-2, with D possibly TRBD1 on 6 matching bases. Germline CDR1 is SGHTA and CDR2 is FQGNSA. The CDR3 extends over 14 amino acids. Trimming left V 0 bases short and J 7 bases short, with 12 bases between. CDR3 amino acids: CASSLAGRGSGYTF. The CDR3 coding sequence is TGTGCCAGCAGCTTAGCGGGCAGGGGCAGTGGCTACACCTTC.

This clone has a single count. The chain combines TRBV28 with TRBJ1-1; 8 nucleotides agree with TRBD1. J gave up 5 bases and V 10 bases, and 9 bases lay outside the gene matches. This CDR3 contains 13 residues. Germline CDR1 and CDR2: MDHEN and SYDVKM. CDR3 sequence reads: CATTRTGLTEAFF. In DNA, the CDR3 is TGTGCCACCACTCGGACAGGGTTAACTGAAGCTTTCTTT.

The CDR3 loop reads CATSPRATDTQYF. In DNA form, the CDR3 reads TGTGCCACCAGCCCACGAGCCACAGATACGCAGTATTTT. The chain employs TRBV15 and TRBJ2-3, with no clear D. Trimming shortened V by 5 bases and J by 2 bases, and 8 bases separated the two germline ends. Per the germline V gene, CDR1 is LNHNV and CDR2 is YYDKDF (reference sequence). The CDR3 consists of 13 residues.

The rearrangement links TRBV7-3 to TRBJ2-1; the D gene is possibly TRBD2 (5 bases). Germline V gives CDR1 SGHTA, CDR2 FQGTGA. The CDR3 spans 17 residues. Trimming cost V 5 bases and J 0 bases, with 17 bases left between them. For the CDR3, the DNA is TGTGCCAGCAGCGCCTTCAGCGGCGGTTTCTCCTACAATGAGCAGTTCTTC. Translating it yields CASSAFSGGFSYNEQFF.